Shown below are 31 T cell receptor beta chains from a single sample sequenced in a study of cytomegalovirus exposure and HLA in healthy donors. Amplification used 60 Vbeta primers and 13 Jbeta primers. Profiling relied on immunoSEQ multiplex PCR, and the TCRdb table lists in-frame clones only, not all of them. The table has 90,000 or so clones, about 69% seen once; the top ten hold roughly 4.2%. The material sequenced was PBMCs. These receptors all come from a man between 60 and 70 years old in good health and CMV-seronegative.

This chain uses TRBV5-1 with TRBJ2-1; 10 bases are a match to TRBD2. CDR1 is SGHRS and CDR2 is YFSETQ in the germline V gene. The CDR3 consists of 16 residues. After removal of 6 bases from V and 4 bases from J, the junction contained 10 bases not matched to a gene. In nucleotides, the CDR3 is TGCGCCAGCACCCAGGAGGCTAGCGGGGGATACAATGAGCAGTTCTTC. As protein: CASTQEASGGYNEQFF.

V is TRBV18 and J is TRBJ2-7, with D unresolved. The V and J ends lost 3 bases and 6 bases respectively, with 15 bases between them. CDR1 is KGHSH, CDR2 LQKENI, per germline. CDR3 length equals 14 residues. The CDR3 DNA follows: TGTGCCAGCTCACCCATCGATCAGGCCGGCGAGCAGTACTTC. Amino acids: CASSPIDQAGEQYF.

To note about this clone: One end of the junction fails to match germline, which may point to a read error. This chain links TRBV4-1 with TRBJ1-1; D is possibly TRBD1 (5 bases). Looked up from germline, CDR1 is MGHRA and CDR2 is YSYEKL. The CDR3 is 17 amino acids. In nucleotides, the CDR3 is TGCGCCAGCAGCCAGATGGACCCGAAATCAGGGTACACTGAAACTTTCTTT. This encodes CASSQMDPKSGYTETFF.

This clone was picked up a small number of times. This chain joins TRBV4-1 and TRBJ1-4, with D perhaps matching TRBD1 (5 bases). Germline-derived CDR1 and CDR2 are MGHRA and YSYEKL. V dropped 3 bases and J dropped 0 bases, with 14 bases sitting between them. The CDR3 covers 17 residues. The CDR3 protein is CASSHHGTDSTNEKLFF. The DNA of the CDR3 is TGCGCCAGCAGCCACCACGGGACTGACTCAACTAATGAAAAACTGTTTTTT.

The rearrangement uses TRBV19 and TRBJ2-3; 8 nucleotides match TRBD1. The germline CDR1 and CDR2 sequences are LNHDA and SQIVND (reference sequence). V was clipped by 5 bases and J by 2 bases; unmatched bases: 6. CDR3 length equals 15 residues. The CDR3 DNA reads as TGTGCCAGTAGTTTCGGACAGGGTCCCACAGATACGCAGTATTTT. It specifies CASSFGQGPTDTQYF.

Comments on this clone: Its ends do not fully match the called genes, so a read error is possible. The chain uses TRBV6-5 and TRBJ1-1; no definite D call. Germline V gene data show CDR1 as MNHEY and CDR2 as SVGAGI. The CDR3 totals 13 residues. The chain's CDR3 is CAGSYRENTEAFF. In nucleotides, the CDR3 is TGTGCCGGCAGTTACCGGGAGAACACTGAAGCTTTCTTT.

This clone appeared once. CDR3 nucleotides: TGTGCCAGCAGCCCCGACCCGGCAGGGGGCAGAGAGACCCAGTACTTC. This sequence encodes CASSPDPAGGRETQYF. The rearrangement joins TRBV14 to TRBJ2-5, with 8 positions matching TRBD1. The CDR3 length is 16 residues. The V and J ends lost 4 bases and 4 bases, in that order; junction bases with no gene match: 11. Per the germline V gene, CDR1 is SGHDN and CDR2 is FVKESK.

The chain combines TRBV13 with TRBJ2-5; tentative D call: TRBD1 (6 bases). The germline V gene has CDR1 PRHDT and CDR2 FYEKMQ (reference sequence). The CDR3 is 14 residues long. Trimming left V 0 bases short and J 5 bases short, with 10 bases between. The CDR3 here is CASSLGRGTETQYF. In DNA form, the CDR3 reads TGTGCCAGCAGCTTAGGCAGGGGCACGGAGACCCAGTACTTC. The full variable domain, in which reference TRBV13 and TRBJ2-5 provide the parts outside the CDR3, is AAGVIQSPRHLIKEKRETATLKCYPIPRHDTVYWYQQGPGQDPQFLISFYEKMQSDKGSIPDRFSAQQFSDYHSELNMSSLELGDSALYFCASSLGRGTETQYFGPGTRLLVL.

The CDR3 here is CASSRTGTTPGGDTQYF. As DNA, the CDR3 is TGCGCCAGCAGCCGCACCGGGACTACCCCGGGTGGAGATACGCAGTATTTT. The rearrangement uses TRBV4-1 and TRBJ2-3, with TRBD2 matching over 7 bases. Trimming took 4 bases from V and 5 from J; bases not matched to a gene: 15. CDR1 and CDR2 from the germline V gene are MGHRA and YSYEKL. This CDR3 is 17 amino acids long.

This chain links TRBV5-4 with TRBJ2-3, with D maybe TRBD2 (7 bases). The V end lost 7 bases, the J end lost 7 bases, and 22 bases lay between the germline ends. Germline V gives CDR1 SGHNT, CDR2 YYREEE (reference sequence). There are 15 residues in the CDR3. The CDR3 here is CASAIGGGSRNTQYF. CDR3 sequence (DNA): TGTGCCAGCGCGATTGGGGGGGGCAGTAGAAATACGCAGTATTTT.

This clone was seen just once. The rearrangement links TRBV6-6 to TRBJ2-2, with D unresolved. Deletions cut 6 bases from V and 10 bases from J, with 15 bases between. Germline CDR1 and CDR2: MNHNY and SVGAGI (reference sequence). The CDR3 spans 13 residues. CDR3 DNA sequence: TGTGCCAGCAGCCCGCGGAGAGTCGAGGAGCTGTTTTTT. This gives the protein CASSPRRVEELFF.

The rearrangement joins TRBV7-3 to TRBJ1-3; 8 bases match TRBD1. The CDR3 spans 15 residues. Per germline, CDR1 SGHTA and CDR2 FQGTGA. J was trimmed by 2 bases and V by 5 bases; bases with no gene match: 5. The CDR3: CASSPQGGTGNTIYF. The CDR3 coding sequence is TGTGCCAGCAGCCCACAGGGGGGAACTGGAAACACCATATATTTT. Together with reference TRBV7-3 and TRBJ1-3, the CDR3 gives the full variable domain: GAGVSQTPSNKVTEKGKYVELRCDPISGHTALYWYRQSLGQGPEFLIYFQGTGAADDSGLPNDRFFAVRPEGSVSTLKIQRTERGDSAVYLCASSPQGGTGNTIYFGEGSWLTVV.

The CDR3 DNA sequence: TGCGCCAGCAGCCAGGGACAGCAAGAGACCCAGTACTTC. Residues: CASSQGQQETQYF. The chain links TRBV4-1 to TRBJ2-5; 7 bases map to TRBD1. The ends lost 3 bases at V and 2 bases at J; junction bases unmatched: 0. The germline V gene has CDR1 MGHRA and CDR2 YSYEKL. The CDR3 extends over 13 amino acids.

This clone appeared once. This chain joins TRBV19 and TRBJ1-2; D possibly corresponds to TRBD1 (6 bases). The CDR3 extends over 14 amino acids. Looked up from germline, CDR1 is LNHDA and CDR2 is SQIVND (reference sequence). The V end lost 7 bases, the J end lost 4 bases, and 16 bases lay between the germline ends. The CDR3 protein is CASTVQGSGYGYTF. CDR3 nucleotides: TGTGCCAGTACCGTACAGGGTTCGGGCTATGGCTACACCTTC.

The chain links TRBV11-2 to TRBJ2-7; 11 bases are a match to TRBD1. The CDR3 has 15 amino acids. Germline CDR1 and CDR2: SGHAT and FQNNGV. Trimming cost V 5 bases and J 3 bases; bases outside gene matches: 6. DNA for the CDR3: TGTGCCAGCAGCCGAGGGGGACAGGGGGGCTACGAGCAGTACTTC. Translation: CASSRGGQGGYEQYF.

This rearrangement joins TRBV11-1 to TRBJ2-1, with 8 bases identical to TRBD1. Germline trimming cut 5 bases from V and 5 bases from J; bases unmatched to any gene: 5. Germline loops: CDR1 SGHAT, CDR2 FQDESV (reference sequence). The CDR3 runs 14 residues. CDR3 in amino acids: CASSPRDRNNEQFF. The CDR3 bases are TGTGCCAGCAGCCCCCGGGACAGGAACAATGAGCAGTTCTTC.

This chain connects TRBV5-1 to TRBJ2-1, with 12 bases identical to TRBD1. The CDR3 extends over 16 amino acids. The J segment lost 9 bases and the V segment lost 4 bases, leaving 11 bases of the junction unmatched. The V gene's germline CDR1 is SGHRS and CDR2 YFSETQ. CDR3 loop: CASSPNPGQGAGEQFF. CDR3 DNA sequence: TGCGCCAGCAGCCCCAACCCGGGACAGGGGGCTGGTGAGCAGTTCTTC.

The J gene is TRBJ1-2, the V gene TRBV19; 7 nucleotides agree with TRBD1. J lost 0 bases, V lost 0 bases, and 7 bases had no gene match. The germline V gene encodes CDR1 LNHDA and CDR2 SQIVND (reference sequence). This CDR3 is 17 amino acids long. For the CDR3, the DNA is TGTGCCAGTAGTATAGATCGGCGCCAGGGGGCTAACTATGGCTACACCTTC. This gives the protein CASSIDRRQGANYGYTF.

The CDR3 loop reads CASSWGGRGYNEQFF. The DNA for the CDR3 is TGTGCCAGCTCCTGGGGGGGGAGGGGGTACAATGAGCAGTTCTTC. The V and J genes are TRBV28 and TRBJ2-1; maybe TRBD2 (7 bases). This CDR3 comprises 15 residues. Trimming took 8 bases from V and 4 from J, leaving 18 bases between them. Germline V gene lookup returns CDR1 MDHEN and CDR2 SYDVKM.

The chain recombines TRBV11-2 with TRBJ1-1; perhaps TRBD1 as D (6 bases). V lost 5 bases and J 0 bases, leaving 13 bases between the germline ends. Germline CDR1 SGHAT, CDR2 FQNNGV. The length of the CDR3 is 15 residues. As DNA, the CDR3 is TGTGCCAGCAGCCGCGGACAGTTCATGAACACTGAAGCTTTCTTT. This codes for CASSRGQFMNTEAFF. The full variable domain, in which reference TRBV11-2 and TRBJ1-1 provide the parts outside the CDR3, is EAGVAQSPRYKIIEKRQSVAFWCNPISGHATLYWYQQILGQGPKLLIQFQNNGVVDDSQLPKDRFSAERLKGVDSTLKIQPAKLEDSAVYLCASSRGQFMNTEAFFGQGTRLTVV.

This CDR3 is CASSSIQAQPQHF. Written as DNA, the CDR3 is TGTGCCAGCAGCTCGATCCAGGCCCAGCCCCAGCATTTT. The chain combines TRBV7-8 with TRBJ1-5; D uncertain. The germline V gene encodes CDR1 SGHVS and CDR2 FQNEAQ. The V and J ends lost 4 bases and 7 bases respectively, with 11 bases between them. The CDR3 consists of 13 residues.

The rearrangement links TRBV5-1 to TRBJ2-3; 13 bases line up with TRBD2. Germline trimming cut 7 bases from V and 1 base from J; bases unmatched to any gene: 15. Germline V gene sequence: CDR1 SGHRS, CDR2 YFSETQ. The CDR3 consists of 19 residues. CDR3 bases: TGCGCCAGCGCCCGAGGGCGGACTAGCGGGGGCCGGGGCACAGATACGCAGTATTTT. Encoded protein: CASARGRTSGGRGTDTQYF.

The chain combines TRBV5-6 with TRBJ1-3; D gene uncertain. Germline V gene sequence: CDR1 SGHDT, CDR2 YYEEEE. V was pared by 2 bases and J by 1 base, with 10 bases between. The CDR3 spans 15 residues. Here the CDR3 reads CASSLIGSSGNTIYF. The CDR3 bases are TGTGCCAGCAGCTTAATCGGGAGTTCTGGAAACACCATATATTTT.

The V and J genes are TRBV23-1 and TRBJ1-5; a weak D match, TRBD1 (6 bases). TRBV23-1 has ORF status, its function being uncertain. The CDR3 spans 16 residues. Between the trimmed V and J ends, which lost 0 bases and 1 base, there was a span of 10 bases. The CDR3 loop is CASSQSRGRSNQPQHF. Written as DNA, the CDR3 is TGCGCCAGCAGTCAATCAAGGGGGAGAAGCAATCAGCCCCAGCATTTT.

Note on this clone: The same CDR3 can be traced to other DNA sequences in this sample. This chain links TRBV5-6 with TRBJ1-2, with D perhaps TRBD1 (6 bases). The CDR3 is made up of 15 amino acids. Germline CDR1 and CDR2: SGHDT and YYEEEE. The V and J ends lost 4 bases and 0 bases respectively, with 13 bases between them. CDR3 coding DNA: TGTGCCAGCAGCCCAGGACAGAGAGCTAACTATGGCTACACCTTC. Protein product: CASSPGQRANYGYTF.

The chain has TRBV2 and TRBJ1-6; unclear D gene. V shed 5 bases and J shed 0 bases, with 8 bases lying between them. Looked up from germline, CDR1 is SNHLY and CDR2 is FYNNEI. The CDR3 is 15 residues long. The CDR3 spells CASSLRGSYNSPLHF. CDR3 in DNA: TGTGCCAGCAGTTTACGGGGCTCCTATAATTCACCCCTCCACTTT.

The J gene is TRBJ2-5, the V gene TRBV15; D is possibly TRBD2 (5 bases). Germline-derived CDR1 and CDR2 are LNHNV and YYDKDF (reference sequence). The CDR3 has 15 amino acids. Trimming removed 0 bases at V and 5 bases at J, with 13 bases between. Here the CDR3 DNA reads TGTGCCACCAGCAGAGAGGGCGGAGGTAGGGAGACCCAGTACTTC. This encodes CATSREGGGRETQYF.

In nucleotides, the CDR3 is TGTGCCAGCAGACAGGATAATAACTATGGCTACACCTTC. Translating gives CASRQDNNYGYTF. The V and J genes are TRBV25-1 and TRBJ1-2, with a weak D call TRBD1 (5 bases). Germline lookup yields CDR1 MGHDK and CDR2 SYGVNS. The CDR3 loop spans 13 amino acids. Trimming took off 6 bases at V and 1 base at J, with 9 bases between the two ends.

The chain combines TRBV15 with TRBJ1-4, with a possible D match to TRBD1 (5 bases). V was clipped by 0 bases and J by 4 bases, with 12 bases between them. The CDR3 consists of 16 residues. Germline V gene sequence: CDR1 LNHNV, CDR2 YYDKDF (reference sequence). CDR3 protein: CATSRDPLGVNEKLFF. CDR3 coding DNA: TGTGCCACCAGCAGAGACCCTCTAGGGGTTAATGAAAAACTGTTTTTT.

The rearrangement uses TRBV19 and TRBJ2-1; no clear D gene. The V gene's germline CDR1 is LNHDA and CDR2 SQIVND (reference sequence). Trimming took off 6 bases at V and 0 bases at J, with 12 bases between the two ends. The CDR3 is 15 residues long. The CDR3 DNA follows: TGTGCCAGTAGCTCGCGCGGCAGCTCCTACAATGAGCAGTTCTTC. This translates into CASSSRGSSYNEQFF. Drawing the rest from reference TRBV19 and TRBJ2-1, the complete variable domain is DGGITQSPKYLFRKEGQNVTLSCEQNLNHDAMYWYRQDPGQGLRLIYYSQIVNDFQKGDIAEGYSVSREKKESFPLTVTSAQKNPTAFYLCASSSRGSSYNEQFFGPGTRLTVL.

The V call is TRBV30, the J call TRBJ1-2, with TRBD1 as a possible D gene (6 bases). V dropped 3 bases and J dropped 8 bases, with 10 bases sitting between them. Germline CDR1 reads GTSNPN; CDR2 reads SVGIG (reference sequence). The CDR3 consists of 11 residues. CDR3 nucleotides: TGTGCCTGGAGCGCAGGGGTAGGCTACACCTTC. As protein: CAWSAGVGYTF.